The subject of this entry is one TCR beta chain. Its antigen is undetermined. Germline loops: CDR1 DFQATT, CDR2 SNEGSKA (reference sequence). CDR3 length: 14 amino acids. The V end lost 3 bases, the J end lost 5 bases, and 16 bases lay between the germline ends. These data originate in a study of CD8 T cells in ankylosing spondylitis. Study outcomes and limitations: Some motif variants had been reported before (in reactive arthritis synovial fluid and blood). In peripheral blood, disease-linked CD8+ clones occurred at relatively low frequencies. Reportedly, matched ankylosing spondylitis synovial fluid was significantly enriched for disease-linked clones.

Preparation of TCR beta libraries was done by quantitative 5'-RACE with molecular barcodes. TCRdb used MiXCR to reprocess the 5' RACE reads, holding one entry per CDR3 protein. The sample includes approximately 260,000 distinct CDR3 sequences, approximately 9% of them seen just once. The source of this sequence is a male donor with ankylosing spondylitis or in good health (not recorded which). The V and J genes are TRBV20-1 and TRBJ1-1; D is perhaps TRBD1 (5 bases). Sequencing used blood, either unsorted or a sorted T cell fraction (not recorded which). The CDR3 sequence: CSARSGGAWTEAFF. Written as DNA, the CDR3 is TGCAGTGCTAGGTCGGGCGGGGCGTGGACTGAAGCTTTCTTT.